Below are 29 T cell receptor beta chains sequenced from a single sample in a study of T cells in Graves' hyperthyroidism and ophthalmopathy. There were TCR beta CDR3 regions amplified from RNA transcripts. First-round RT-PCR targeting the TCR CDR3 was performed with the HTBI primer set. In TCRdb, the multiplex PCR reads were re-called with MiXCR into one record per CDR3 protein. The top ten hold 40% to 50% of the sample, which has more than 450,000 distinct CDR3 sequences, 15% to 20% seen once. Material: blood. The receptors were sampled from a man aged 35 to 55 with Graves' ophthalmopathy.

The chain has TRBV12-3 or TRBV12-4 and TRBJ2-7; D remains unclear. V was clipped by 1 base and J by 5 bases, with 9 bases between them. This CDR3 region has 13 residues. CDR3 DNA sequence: TGTGCCAGCAGTTTAGGCAGGCCCCACGAGCAGTACTTC. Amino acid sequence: CASSLGRPHEQYF.

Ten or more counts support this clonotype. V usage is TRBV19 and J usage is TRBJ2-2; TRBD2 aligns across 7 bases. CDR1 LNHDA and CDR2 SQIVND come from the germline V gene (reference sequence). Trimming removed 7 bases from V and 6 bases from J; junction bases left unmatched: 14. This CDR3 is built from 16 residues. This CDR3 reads CASTPPRAGKAGELFF. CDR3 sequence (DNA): TGTGCCAGTACCCCTCCTCGAGCGGGAAAGGCCGGGGAGCTGTTTTTT.

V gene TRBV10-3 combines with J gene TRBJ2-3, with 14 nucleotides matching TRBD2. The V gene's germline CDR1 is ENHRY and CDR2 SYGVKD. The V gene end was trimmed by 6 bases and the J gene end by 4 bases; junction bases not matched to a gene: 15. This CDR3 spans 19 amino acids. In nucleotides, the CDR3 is TGTGCCATCAGCCGGACTAGCGGGGGGACCAGCAAGGGGGCAGATACGCAGTATTTT. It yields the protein CAISRTSGGTSKGADTQYF.

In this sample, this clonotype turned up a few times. The CDR3 region has the DNA TGTGCCAGCAGCTTAGATACAGGGCCTATCGGGGAGACCCAGTACTTC. Its translation is CASSLDTGPIGETQYF. The chain recombines TRBV7-8 with TRBJ2-5; TRBD1 might be the D (6 bases). The V and J ends lost 1 base and 5 bases respectively, with 17 bases between them. The V gene's germline CDR1 is SGHVS and CDR2 FQNEAQ. The CDR3 is made up of 16 amino acids. The whole variable domain, remainder taken from reference TRBV7-8 and TRBJ2-5, is GAGVSQSPRYKVAKRGQDVALRCDPISGHVSLFWYQQALGQGPEFLTYFQNEAQLDKSGLPSDRFFAERPEGSVSTLKIQRTQQEDSAVYLCASSLDTGPIGETQYFGPGTRLLVL.

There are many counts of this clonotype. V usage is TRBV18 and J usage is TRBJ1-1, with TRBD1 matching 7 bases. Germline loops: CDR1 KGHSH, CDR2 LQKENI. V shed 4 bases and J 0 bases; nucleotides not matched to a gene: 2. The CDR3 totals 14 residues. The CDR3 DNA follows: TGTGCCAGCTCACGGGACAGCCTGAACACTGAAGCTTTCTTT. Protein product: CASSRDSLNTEAFF.

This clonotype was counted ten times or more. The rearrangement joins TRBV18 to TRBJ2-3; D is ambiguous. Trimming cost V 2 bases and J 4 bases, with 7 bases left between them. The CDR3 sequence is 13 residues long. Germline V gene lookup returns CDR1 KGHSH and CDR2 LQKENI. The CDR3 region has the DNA TGTGCCAGCTCACCAAGGGCGGCAGATACGCAGTATTTT. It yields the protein CASSPRAADTQYF.

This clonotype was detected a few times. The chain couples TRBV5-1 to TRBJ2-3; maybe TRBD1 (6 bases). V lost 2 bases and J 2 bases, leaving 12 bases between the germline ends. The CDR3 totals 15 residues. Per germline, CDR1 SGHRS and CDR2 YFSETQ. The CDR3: CASSLNRVTTDTQYF. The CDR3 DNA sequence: TGCGCCAGCAGCTTAAACAGGGTCACCACAGATACGCAGTATTTT.

This CDR3 is CASSFRTGDGYTF. DNA of the CDR3: TGTGCCAGCAGTTTTAGGACAGGGGATGGCTACACCTTC. The chain recombines TRBV12-3 or TRBV12-4 with TRBJ1-2; 9 bases fit TRBD1. V lost 3 bases, J lost 6 bases, and 2 bases stayed unmatched. The CDR3 loop spans 13 amino acids.

In DNA form, the CDR3 reads TGTGCCAGCAGCCCACGACAGGGATTTCGGAACGAGCAGTACTTC. This gives the protein CASSPRQGFRNEQYF. The rearrangement uses TRBV5-4 and TRBJ2-7; 7 bases agree with TRBD1. Germline values: CDR1 SGHNT, CDR2 YYREEE (reference sequence). With V trimmed by 4 bases and J by 5 bases, 12 bases remained unmatched. The CDR3 sequence is 15 residues long.

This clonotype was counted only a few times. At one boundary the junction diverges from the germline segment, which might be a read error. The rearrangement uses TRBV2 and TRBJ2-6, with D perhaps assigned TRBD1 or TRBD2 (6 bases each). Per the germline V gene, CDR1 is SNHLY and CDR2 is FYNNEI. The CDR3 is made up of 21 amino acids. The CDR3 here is CANSAYRRGTLSLSGANVLTF. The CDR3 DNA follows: TGTGCCAACAGTGCCTACCGTAGGGGGACTCTCTCTCTCTCTGGGGCCAACGTCCTGACTTTC.

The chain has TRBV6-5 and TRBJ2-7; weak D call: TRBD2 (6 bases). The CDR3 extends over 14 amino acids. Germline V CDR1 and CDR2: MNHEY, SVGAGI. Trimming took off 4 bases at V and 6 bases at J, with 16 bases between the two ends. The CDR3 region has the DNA TGTGCCAGCAGTTCCCGACTAGAGAACTCCGAGCAGTACTTC. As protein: CASSSRLENSEQYF.

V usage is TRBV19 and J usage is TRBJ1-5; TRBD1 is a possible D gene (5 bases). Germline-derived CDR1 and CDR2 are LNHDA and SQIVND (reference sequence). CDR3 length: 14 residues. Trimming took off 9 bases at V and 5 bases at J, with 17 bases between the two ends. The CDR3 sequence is CASKRDWGDQPQHF. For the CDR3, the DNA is TGTGCCAGCAAGAGAGACTGGGGGGATCAGCCCCAGCATTTT.

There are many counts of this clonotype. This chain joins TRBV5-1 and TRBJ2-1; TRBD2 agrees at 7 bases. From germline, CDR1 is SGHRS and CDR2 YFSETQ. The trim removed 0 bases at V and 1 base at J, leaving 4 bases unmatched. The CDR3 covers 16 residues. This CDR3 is CASSLAPGGSYNEQFF. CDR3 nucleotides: TGCGCCAGCAGCTTGGCCCCGGGAGGATCCTACAATGAGCAGTTCTTC.

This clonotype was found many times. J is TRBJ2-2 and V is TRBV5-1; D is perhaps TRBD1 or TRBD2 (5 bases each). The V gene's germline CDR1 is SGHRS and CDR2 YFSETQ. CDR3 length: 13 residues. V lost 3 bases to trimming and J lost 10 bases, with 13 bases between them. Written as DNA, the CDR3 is TGCGCCAGCAGCTATTTTAGGGGAGTGGAGCTGTTTTTT. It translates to CASSYFRGVELFF.

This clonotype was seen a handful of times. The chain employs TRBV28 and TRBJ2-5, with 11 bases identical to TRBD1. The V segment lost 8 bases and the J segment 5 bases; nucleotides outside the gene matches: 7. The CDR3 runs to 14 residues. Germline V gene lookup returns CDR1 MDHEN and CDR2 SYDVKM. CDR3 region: CASYGQGARETQYF. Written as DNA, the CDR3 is TGTGCCAGCTACGGACAGGGGGCGCGGGAGACCCAGTACTTC.

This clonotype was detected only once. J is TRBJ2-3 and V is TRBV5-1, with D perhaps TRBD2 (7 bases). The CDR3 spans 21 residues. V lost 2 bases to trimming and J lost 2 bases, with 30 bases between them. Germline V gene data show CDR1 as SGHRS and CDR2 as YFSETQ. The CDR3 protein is CASSFPSLRGRALPYTDTQYF. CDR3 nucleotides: TGCGCCAGCAGCTTCCCCTCCTTGCGGGGGCGCGCCTTGCCTTACACAGATACGCAGTATTTT.

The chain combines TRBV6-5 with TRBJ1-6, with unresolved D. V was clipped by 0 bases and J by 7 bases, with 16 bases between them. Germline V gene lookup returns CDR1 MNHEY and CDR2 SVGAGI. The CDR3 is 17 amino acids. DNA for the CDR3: TGTGCCAGCAGTTACTCGAGGGCTCTCCCCTCGAATTCACCCCTCCACTTT. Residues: CASSYSRALPSNSPLHF.

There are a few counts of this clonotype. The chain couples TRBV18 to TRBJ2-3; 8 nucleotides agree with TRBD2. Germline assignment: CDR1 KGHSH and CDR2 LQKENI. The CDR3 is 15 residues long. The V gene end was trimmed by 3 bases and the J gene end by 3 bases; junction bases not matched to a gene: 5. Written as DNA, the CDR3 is TGTGCCAGCTCACCTGGGGGCGGGAGGACAGATACGCAGTATTTT. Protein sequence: CASSPGGGRTDTQYF.

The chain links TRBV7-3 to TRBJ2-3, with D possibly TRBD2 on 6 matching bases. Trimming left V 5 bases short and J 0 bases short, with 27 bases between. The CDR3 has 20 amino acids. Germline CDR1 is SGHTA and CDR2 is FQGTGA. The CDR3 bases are TGTGCCAGCAGCCCCTCATACCCCGGGACTCCCTTCCCTAGCACAGATACGCAGTATTTT. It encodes CASSPSYPGTPFPSTDTQYF. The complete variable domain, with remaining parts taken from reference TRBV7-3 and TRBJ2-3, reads GAGVSQTPSNKVTEKGKYVELRCDPISGHTALYWYRQSLGQGPEFLIYFQGTGAADDSGLPNDRFFAVRPEGSVSTLKIQRTERGDSAVYLCASSPSYPGTPFPSTDTQYFGPGTRLTVL.

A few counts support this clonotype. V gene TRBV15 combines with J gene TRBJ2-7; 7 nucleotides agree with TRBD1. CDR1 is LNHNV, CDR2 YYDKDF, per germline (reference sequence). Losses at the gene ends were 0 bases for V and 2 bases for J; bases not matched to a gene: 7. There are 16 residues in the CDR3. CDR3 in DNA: TGTGCCACCAGCAGAGAACGGGCAGGGGGAACCTACGAGCAGTACTTC. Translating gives CATSRERAGGTYEQYF.

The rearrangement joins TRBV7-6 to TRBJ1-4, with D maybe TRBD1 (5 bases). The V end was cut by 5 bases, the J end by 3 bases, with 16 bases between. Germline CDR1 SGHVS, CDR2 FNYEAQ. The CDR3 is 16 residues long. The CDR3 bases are TGTGCCAGCAGCCCTCCCCCGGGACGGTCTAATGAAAAACTGTTTTTT. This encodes CASSPPPGRSNEKLFF.

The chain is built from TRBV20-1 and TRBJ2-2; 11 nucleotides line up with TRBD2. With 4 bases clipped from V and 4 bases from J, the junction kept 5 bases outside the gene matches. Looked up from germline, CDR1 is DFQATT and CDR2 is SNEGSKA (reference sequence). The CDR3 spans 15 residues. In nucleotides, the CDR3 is TGCAGTGCTATCCTAGCGGGAGGAGGCACCGGGGAGCTGTTTTTT. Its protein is CSAILAGGGTGELFF.

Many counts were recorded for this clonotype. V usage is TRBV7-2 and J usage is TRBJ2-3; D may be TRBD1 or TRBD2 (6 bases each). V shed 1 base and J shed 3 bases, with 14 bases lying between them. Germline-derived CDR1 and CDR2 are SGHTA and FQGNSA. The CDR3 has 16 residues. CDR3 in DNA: TGTGCCAGCAGCTTAGAGCCGGGGGCTAGAACAGATACGCAGTATTTT. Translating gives CASSLEPGARTDTQYF.

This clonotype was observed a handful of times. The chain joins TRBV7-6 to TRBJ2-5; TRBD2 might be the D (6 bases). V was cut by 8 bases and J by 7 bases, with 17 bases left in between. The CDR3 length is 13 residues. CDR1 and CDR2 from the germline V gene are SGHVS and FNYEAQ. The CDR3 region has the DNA TGTGCCAGCCGGGACTCAGGGTTAGGGACCCAGTACTTC. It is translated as CASRDSGLGTQYF.

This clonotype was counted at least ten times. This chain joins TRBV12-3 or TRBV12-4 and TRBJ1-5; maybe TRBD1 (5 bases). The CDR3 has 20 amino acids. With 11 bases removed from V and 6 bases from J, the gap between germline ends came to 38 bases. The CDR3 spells CASQWGRTRPEYGEGQPQHF. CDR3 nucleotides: TGTGCCTCCCAATGGGGGAGGACACGGCCAGAATACGGGGAAGGTCAGCCCCAGCATTTT.

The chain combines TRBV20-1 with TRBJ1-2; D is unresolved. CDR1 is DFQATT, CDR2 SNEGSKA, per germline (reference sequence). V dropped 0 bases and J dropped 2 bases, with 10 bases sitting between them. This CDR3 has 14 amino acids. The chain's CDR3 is CSARDGSRNYGYTF. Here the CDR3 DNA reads TGCAGTGCTAGAGATGGGAGTCGAAACTATGGCTACACCTTC.

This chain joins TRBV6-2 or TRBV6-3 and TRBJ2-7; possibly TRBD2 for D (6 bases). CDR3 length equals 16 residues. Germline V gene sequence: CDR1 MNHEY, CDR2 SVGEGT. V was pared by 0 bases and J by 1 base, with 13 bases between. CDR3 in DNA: TGTGCCAGCAGTTACTCGTTGGGACTTCGTTCCTACGAGCAGTACTTC. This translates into CASSYSLGLRSYEQYF.

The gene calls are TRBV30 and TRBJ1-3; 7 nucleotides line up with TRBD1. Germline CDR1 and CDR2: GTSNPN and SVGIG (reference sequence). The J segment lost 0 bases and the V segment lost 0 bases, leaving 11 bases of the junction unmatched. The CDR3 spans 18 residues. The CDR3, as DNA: TGTGCCTGGAGTGTACTTAGGGCAGGGGGGGGCTCTGGAAACACCATATATTTT. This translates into CAWSVLRAGGGSGNTIYF.

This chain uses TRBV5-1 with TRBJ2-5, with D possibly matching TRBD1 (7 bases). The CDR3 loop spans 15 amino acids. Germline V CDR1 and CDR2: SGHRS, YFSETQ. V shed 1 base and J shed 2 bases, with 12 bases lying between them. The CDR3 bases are TGCGCCAGCAGCTTGCACAGGGGAGGTCAAGAGACCCAGTACTTC. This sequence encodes CASSLHRGGQETQYF.